Shown below are 20 T cell receptor beta chains from a single sample sequenced in a study of T-cell memory formation after mild COVID-19. Each CDR3 protein is one row after TCRdb ran MiXCR on the 5' RACE reads. The repertoire holds 350,000 to 500,000 distinct CDR3 sequences, with less than 25% as singletons. The sequenced sample was PBMCs or a T cell subset sorted from them (not recorded which). The source of these receptors is an adult woman who had mild COVID-19 (a few samples of this study predate the infection). Cell type and time point are not known.

This clonotype has a count of ten or more. The chain uses TRBV29-1 and TRBJ1-2; D call uncertain. Between the trimmed V and J ends, which lost 3 bases and 6 bases, there was a span of 11 bases. The CDR3 sequence is 12 residues long. Germline CDR1 SQVTM, CDR2 ANQGSEA. CDR3 nucleotides: TGCAGCGTTGATGGGGTAGAGGATGGCTACACCTTC. Its translation is CSVDGVEDGYTF. The variable domain in full, with the rest retrieved from reference TRBV29-1 and TRBJ1-2, is SAVISQKPSRDICQRGTSLTIQCQVDSQVTMMFWYRQQPGQSLTLIATANQGSEATYESGFVIDKFPISRPNLTFSTLTVSNMSPEDSSIYLCSVDGVEDGYTFGSGTRLTVV.

In its sample, this clonotype was seen a few times. V gene TRBV20-1 combines with J gene TRBJ2-3, with D perhaps assigned TRBD1 or TRBD2 (6 bases each). Germline values: CDR1 DFQATT, CDR2 SNEGSKA (reference sequence). This CDR3 is 15 amino acids long. Between the trimmed V and J ends, which lost 6 bases and 4 bases, there was a span of 20 bases. The CDR3, as DNA: TGCAGTGCAACTCTGGTAGGGGGGAAGTCAGATACGCAGTATTTT. Translating it yields CSATLVGGKSDTQYF.

This chain links TRBV3-1 with TRBJ2-7; D may be TRBD2 (7 bases). The CDR3 runs 16 residues. V lost 4 bases to trimming and J lost 0 bases, with 16 bases between them. Germline V lookup: CDR1 LGHDT, CDR2 YNNKEL (reference sequence). This chain's CDR3 is CASSPFMAGASYEQYF. CDR3 DNA sequence: TGTGCCAGCAGCCCCTTTATGGCGGGGGCCTCCTACGAGCAGTACTTC.

The chain joins TRBV12-3 or TRBV12-4 to TRBJ1-2; D possibly corresponds to TRBD1 (5 bases). The CDR3 length is 12 residues. V lost 8 bases, J lost 4 bases, and 11 bases lay in between. The CDR3 region has the DNA TGTGCCAGCGGCCAGGGAAGCTATGGCTACACCTTC. It codes for CASGQGSYGYTF.

The chain employs TRBV13 and TRBJ2-7, with 7 bases aligning to TRBD2. This CDR3 has 13 residues. V lost 5 bases, J lost 3 bases, and 4 bases stayed unmatched. CDR1 and CDR2 from the germline V gene are PRHDT and FYEKMQ (reference sequence). The CDR3 coding sequence is TGTGCCAGCAGCCGGGACTACAACTACGAGCAGTACTTC. Translating it yields CASSRDYNYEQYF.

This clonotype was detected ten times or more. The CDR3 loop reads CASSLRRGDTEAFF. The DNA for the CDR3 is TGTGCCAGCAGCTTACGGCGCGGCGACACTGAAGCTTTCTTT. The chain carries TRBV5-5 and TRBJ1-1, with D unclear. This CDR3 is 14 amino acids long. Germline assignment: CDR1 SGHKS and CDR2 YYEKEE (reference sequence). Between the trimmed V and J ends, which lost 2 bases and 3 bases, there was a span of 11 bases.

This clonotype was seen more than once but under ten times. J is TRBJ2-2 and V is TRBV7-3; D possibly corresponds to TRBD2 (6 bases). The CDR3 spans 17 residues. Germline CDR1 and CDR2: SGHTA and FQGTGA. Trimming removed 1 base at V and 0 bases at J, with 12 bases between. The CDR3 loop is CASSLNAGSTNTGELFF. CDR3 in DNA: TGTGCCAGCAGCTTAAACGCCGGGAGTACGAACACCGGGGAGCTGTTTTTT.

This clonotype was detected a few times. J is TRBJ2-1 and V is TRBV24-1, with a tentative D call TRBD2 (6 bases). CDR1 and CDR2 from the germline V gene are KGHDR and SFDVKD. Trimming cost V 7 bases and J 3 bases, with 6 bases left between them. This CDR3 is built from 12 residues. The DNA of the CDR3 is TGTGCCACCAGGGACTACTACAATGAGCAGTTCTTC. This encodes CATRDYYNEQFF.

CDR3 in DNA: TGTGCCAGCAGTGAATACTCCTCCAGGGCTATCCACACTGAAGCTTTCTTT. Translated: CASSEYSSRAIHTEAFF. This chain connects TRBV25-1 to TRBJ1-1, with D possibly TRBD1 on 5 matching bases. CDR1 MGHDK and CDR2 SYGVNS come from the germline V gene. The V and J ends lost 0 bases and 3 bases respectively, with 17 bases between them. The CDR3 consists of 17 residues.

This clonotype was seen a few times. The rearrangement joins TRBV23-1 to TRBJ2-5; the D gene is possibly TRBD2 (7 bases). TRBV23-1 is sorted into the ORF group, with uncertain function. The CDR3 has 16 residues. V was trimmed by 1 base and J by 3 bases, leaving 15 bases between them. This CDR3 is CASSQFRGAAKETQYF. CDR3 bases: TGCGCCAGCAGTCAATTCCGGGGGGCGGCCAAAGAGACCCAGTACTTC.

This clonotype was counted a few times. The gene calls are TRBV7-6 and TRBJ2-3; 10 nucleotides align to TRBD2. Trimming removed 7 bases from V and 5 bases from J; junction bases left unmatched: 9. Looked up from germline, CDR1 is SGHVS and CDR2 is FNYEAQ. The CDR3 runs 15 residues. Here the CDR3 reads CASTATSGQGDTQYF. DNA for the CDR3: TGTGCCAGCACCGCGACTAGCGGGCAAGGAGATACGCAGTATTTT.

CDR3 DNA: TGTGCCAGCAGCTTAGCAATGGCCAGCGGGGATACGCAGTATTTT. Translated: CASSLAMASGDTQYF. This chain joins TRBV7-2 and TRBJ2-3; weak D call: TRBD2 (6 bases). Trimming cost V 0 bases and J 6 bases, with 13 bases left between them. The CDR3 sequence is 15 residues long. CDR1 SGHTA and CDR2 FQGNSA come from the germline V gene.

The table lists this clonotype with a few counts. V and J are TRBV4-1 and TRBJ1-2; D unclear. The CDR3 is 13 residues long. Trimming cost V 3 bases and J 7 bases, with 12 bases left between them. Germline V gene sequence: CDR1 MGHRA, CDR2 YSYEKL. The CDR3 nucleotides read TGCGCCAGCAGCCATCGCCCGTCGGTTGGCTACACCTTC. Amino acids: CASSHRPSVGYTF.

This clonotype was seen a few times. This chain links TRBV10-3 with TRBJ1-4; tentatively, D is TRBD1 (6 bases). Germline assignment: CDR1 ENHRY and CDR2 SYGVKD. The CDR3 spans 13 residues. V was clipped by 7 bases and J by 6 bases, with 12 bases between them. Written as DNA, the CDR3 is TGTGCCATCATGGACAGTCGAGATGAAAAACTGTTTTTT. It specifies CAIMDSRDEKLFF.

The CDR3 spells CASSQTGLPQETQYF. In DNA form, the CDR3 reads TGTGCCAGCAGCCAAACAGGGCTCCCCCAAGAGACCCAGTACTTC. The rearrangement joins TRBV4-2 to TRBJ2-5, with D possibly TRBD1 on 6 matching bases. From germline, CDR1 is LGHNA and CDR2 YNFKEQ. CDR3 length equals 15 residues. Trimming pared 2 bases from V and 1 base from J, leaving 11 bases between.

The chain has TRBV6-5 and TRBJ1-2, with 8 nucleotides matching TRBD1. V lost 2 bases to trimming and J lost 6 bases; unmatched junction nucleotides: 2. The CDR3 runs 13 residues. The germline CDR1 and CDR2 sequences are MNHEY and SVGAGI. CDR3 nucleotides: TGTGCCAGCAGTTACGCAGGGGGCAATGGCTACACCTTC. This codes for CASSYAGGNGYTF.

This clonotype was observed at least ten times. J is TRBJ2-3 and V is TRBV6-4; TRBD2 might be the D (7 bases). The CDR3 has 14 amino acids. Germline lookup yields CDR1 MRHNA and CDR2 SNTAGT. V was clipped by 2 bases and J by 2 bases, with 8 bases between them. The DNA for the CDR3 is TGTGCCAGCAGTGACGGGGGGGCCACAGATACGCAGTATTTT. Protein: CASSDGGATDTQYF.

The rearrangement joins TRBV12-3 or TRBV12-4 to TRBJ2-1; D uncertain. Trimming took 0 bases from V and 0 from J, leaving 3 bases between them. The CDR3 covers 14 residues. CDR3 coding DNA: TGTGCCAGCAGTTTAGCGTACTCCTACAATGAGCAGTTCTTC. Its translation is CASSLAYSYNEQFF.

V gene TRBV18 combines with J gene TRBJ1-4; TRBD1 might be the D (6 bases). The CDR3 is 17 residues long. From germline, CDR1 is KGHSH and CDR2 LQKENI. V gave up 3 bases and J gave up 0 bases, with 14 bases separating them. CDR3 residues: CASSPGGRAATNEKLFF. As DNA, the CDR3 is TGTGCCAGCTCACCTGGGGGGCGAGCTGCAACTAATGAAAAACTGTTTTTT.

J is TRBJ2-1 and V is TRBV29-1, with unresolved D. Trimming pared 4 bases from V and 6 bases from J, leaving 13 bases between. The germline V gene has CDR1 SQVTM and CDR2 ANQGSEA. The CDR3 covers 13 residues. The CDR3 DNA sequence: TGCAGCGTTGTCTTGGGGTTTGGCAATGAGCAGTTCTTC. It encodes CSVVLGFGNEQFF.